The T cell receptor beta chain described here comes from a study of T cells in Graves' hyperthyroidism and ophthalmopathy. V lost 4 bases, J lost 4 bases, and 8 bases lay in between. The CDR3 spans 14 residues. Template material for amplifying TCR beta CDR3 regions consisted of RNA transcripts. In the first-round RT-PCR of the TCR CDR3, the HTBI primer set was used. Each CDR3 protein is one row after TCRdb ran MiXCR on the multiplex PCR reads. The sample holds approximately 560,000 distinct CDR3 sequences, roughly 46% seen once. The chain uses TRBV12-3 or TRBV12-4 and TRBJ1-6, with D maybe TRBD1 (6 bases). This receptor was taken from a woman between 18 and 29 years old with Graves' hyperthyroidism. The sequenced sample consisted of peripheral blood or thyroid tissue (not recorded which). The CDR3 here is CASSYGTYNSPLHF. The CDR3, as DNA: TGTGCCAGCAGTTACGGGACATATAATTCACCCCTCCACTTT.